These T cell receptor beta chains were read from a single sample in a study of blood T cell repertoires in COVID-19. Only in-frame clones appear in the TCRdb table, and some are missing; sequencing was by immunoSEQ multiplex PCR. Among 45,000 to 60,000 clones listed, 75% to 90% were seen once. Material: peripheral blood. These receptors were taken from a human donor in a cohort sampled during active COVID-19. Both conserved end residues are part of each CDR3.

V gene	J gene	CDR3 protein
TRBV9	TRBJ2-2	CASGKGSGDTGELFF
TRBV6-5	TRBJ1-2	CASSLTSGQGGGYTF
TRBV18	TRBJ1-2	CASSPAQGRNYGYTF
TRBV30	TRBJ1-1	CAWSVGTVNTEAFF
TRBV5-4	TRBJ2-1	CASSPSAAGGPGREQFF
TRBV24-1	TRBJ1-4	CATSDPAQGVVGKLFF
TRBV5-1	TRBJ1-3	CASSPNAGSGNTIYF
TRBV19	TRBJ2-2	CASSIDGTSGKLFF
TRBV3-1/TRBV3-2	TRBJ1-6	CASSLSGGVGSPLHF
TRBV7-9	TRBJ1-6	CASSFGRASSPLHF
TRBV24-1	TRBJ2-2	CATSDIQGVGELFF
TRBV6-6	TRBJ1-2	CASSPQGANLLNYGYTF
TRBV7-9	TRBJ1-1	CASMGAYVTEAFF
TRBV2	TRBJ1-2	CASKNRGPWGYTF
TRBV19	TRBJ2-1	CASSGRAYNEQFF
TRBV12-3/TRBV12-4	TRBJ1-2	CASSFGRDYGYTF
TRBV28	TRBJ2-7	CASSSGEQLYEQYF
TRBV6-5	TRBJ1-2	CASSYRDRDYGYTF
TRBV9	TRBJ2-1	CASSVESGRGDEQFF
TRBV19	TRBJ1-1	CASSLNTEAFF
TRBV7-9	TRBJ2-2	CASSLQQGTGELFF
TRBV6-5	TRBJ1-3	CASQASTGGTIYF
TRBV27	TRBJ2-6	CASTVSSGANVLTF
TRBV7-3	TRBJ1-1	CASKRDSDTEAFF
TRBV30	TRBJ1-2	CAWIRDRGDGYTF
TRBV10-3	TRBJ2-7	CAISPGQGYEQYF
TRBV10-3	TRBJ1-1	CAIRTGGTEAFF
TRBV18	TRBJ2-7	CASSLSPDSSYEQYF
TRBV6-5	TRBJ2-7	CASGRTGGYEQYF
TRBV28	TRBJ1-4	CASSVGQPNEKLFF
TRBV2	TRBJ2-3	CASSTFVAGGNTDTQYF
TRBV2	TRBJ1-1	CASRTGGRNTEAFF
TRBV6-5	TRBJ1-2	CASRQNYGYTF
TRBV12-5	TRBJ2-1	CASGGTSGVYNEQFF
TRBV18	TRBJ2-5	CASSRQGRETQYF
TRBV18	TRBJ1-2	CASFRDRDQAMHGYTF
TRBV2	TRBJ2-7	CASSELGPSQLYEQYF
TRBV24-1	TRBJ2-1	CATSESAGEVEQFF
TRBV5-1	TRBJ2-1	CASSLGLAGVDEQFF
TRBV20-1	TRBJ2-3	CSASASGRRTDTQYF
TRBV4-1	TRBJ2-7	CASSLVGTSGRFHEQYF
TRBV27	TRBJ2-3	CASSWSVVRPDTQYF
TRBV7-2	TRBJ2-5	CASSTGWEVQYF
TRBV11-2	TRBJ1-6	CASSLGPGGSPLHF
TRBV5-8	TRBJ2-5	CASSLTGQGRETQYF
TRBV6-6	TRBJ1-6	CASSYSEGNSPLHF
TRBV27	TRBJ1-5	CASSRDNQPQHF
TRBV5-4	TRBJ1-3	CASSPQTGAGNTIYF
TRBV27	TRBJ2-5	CASSLWNRGQGETQYF
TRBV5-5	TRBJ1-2	CASSFGRQGGKGYTF
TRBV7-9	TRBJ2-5	CASSLQRTSGSDETQYF
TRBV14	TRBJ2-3	CASSQGVLRTDTQYF
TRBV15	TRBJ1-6	CATSRQGGALNSPLHF
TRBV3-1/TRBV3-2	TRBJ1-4	CASSFIPGQGRGQNEKLFF
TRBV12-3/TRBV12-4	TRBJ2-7	CASSLVGGGQYF
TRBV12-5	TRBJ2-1	CASGLSRRASYNEQFF
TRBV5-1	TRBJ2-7	CASSPTQGSYEQYF
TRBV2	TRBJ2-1	CASSPDSNSYNEQFF
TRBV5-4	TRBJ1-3	CASSLAGSRNTIYF